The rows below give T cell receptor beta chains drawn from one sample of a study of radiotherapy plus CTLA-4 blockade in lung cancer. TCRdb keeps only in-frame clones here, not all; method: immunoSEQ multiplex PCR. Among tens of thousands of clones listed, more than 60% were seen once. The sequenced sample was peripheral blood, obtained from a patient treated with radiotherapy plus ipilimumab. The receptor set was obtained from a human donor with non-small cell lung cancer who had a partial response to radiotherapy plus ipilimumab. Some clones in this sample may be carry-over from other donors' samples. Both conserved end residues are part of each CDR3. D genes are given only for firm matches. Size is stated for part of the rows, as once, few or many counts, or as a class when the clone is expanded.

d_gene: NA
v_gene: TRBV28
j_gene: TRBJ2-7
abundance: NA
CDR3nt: TGTGCCAGCCGGGCAGAGGGAGTGCCGACCTACGAGCAGTACTTC
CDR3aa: CASRAEGVPTYEQYF

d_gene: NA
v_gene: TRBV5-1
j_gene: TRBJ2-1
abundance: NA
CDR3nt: TGCGCCAGCAGCTTGGCCGGGGCCTACAATGAGCAGTTCTTC
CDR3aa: CASSLAGAYNEQFF

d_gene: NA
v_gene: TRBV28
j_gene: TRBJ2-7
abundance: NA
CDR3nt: TGTGCCAGCAGTTTCGGTCGCTACGAGCAGTACTTC
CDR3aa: CASSFGRYEQYF

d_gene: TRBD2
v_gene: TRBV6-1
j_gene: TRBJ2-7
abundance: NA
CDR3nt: TGTGCCAGCAGTGCCACTACTAGCGGGGGGGCTAGCTACGAGCAGTACTTC
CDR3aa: CASSATTSGGASYEQYF

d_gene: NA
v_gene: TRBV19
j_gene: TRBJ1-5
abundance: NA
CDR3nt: TGTGCCAGTACTGGGGGCAGAGATCAGCCCCAGCATTTT
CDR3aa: CASTGGRDQPQHF

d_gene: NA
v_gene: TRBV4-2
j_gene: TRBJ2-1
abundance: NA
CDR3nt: TGTGCCAGCAGCCAAGAGAAAGGGGCGGTTAACTACAATGAGCAGTTCTTC
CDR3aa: CASSQEKGAVNYNEQFF

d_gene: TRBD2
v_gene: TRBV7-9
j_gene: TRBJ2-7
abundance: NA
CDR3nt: TGTGCCAGCAGCTTAGGCGGGAGGGCTCCCGGGTACGAGCAGTACTTC
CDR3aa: CASSLGGRAPGYEQYF

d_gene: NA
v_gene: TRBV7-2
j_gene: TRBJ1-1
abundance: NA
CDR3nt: TGTGCCAGCAGCTTAGGGACTGTGGTAGGGACTGAAGCTTTCTTT
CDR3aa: CASSLGTVVGTEAFF

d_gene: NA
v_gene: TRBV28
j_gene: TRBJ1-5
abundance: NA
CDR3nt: TGTGCCAGCGGTTCGAATTGGGCCAATCAGCCCCAGCATTTT
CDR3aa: CASGSNWANQPQHF

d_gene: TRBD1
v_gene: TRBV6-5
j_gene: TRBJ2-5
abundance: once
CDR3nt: TGTGCCAGCAGACAGGGGAATCAACAAGAGACCCAGTACTTC
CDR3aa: CASRQGNQQETQYF

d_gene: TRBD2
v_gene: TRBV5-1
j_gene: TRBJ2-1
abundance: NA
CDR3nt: TGCGCCAGCACCGACGAATTGACTAGCGGAAGGAAAGAGCAGTTCTTC
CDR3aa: CASTDELTSGRKEQFF

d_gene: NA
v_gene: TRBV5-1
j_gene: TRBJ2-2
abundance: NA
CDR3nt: TGCGCCAGCTCCGGGACAACGAACACCGGGGAGCTGTTTTTT
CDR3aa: CASSGTTNTGELFF

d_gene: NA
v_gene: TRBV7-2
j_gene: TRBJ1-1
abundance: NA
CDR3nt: TGTGCCAGCACTCGGGGAGGGAAAGCTTTCTTT
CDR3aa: CASTRGGKAFF

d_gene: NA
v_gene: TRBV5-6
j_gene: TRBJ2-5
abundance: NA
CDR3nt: TGTGCCAGCAGCTTGGTGGGTCTGGGGGGAGAGACCCAGTACTTC
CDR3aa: CASSLVGLGGETQYF

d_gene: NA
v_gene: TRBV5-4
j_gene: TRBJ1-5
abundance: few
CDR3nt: TGTGCCAGCAGCTTGGATTTCTATCAGCCCCAGCATTTT
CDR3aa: CASSLDFYQPQHF

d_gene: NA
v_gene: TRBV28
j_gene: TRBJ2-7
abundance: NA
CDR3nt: TGTGCCAGCAGCCCAATGGGCCCAAGCCACGAGCAGTACTTC
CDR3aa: CASSPMGPSHEQYF

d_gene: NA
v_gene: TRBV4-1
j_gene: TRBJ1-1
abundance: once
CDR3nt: TGCGCCAGCAGCCAAGATAAGGCTTATCTGGGGCGAGGCACTGAAGCTTTCTTT
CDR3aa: CASSQDKAYLGRGTEAFF

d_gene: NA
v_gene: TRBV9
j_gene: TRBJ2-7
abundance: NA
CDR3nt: TGTGCCAGCAGCGTAGTAGTGTGGGGGGAACAGCCCTATCTCTACGAGCAGTACTTC
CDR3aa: CASSVVVWGEQPYLYEQYF

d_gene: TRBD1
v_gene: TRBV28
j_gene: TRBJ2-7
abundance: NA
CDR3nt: TGTGCCAGCAGAGGGGACAGGCACCACGAGCAGTACTTC
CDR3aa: CASRGDRHHEQYF

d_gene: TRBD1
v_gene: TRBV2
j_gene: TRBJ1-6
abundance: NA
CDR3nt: TGTGCCAGCAGGAGGGACAGGGGCTCCTATAATTCCCCCCTCCACTTT
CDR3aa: CASRRDRGSYNSPLHF

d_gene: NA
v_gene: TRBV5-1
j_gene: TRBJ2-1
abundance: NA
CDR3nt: TGCGCCAGCAGCTTGGTAGCCCTCAATGAGCAGTTCTTC
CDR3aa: CASSLVALNEQFF

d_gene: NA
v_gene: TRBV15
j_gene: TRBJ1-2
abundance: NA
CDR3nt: TGTGCCACCAGCAGAGCCCTTGGAGGGGCGGACTATGGCTACACCTTC
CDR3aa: CATSRALGGADYGYTF

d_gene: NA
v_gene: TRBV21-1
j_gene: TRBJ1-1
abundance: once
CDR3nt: TGTGCCAGCAGCAAAATTGCCCGGGTGAACACTGAAGCTTTCTTT
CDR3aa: CASSKIARVNTEAFF

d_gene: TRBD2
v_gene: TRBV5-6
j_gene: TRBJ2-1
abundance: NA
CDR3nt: TGTGCCAGCAGCCTACCTCTAGCGGGAGCGGCTTACAATGAGCAGTTCTTC
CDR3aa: CASSLPLAGAAYNEQFF

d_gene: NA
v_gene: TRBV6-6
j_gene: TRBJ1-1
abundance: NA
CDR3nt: TGTGCCAGCAGTTACCTTGCAGAAAACGGAGGGGCTTTCTTT
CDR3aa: CASSYLAENGGAFF

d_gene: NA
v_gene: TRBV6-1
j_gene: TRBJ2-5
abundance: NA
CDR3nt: TGTGCCAGCAGTGAAAACGTATTGGCCCAAGAGACCCAGTACTTC
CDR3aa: CASSENVLAQETQYF

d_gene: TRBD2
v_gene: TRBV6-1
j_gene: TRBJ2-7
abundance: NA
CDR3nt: TGTGCCAGCATTCCTAGCGGGGGCTCCTACGAGCAGTACTTC
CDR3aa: CASIPSGGSYEQYF

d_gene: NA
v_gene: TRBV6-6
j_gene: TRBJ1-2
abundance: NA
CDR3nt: TGTGCCAGCAGTTACTCGGACAGCTATGGCTACACCTTC
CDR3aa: CASSYSDSYGYTF

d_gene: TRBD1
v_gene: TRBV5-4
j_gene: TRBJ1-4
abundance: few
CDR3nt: TGTGCCAGCAGCTCCGGACAGGGACAAGAAAAACTGTTTTTT
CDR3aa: CASSSGQGQEKLFF

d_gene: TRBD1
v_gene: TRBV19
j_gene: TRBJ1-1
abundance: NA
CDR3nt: TGTGCCAGTAGTATAGGACAGGGAAGGAACACTGAAGCTTTCTTT
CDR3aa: CASSIGQGRNTEAFF

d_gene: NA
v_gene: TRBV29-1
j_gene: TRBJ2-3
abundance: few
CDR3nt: TGCAGCGTCGCGATCTCCTCTAGCACAGATACGCAGTATTTT
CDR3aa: CSVAISSSTDTQYF

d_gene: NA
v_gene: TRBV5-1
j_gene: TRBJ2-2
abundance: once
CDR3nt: TGCGCCAGCAGCTTGCCTACTGACACCGCCGCGAACACCGGGGAGCTGTTTTTT
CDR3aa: CASSLPTDTAANTGELFF

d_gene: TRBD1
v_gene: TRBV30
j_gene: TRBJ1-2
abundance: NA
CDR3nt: TGTGCCTGGAGCGCAGTGACAGGGGGCTATGGCTACACCTTC
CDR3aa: CAWSAVTGGYGYTF

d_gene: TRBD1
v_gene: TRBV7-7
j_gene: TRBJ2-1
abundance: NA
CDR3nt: TGTGCCAGCAGCCCACGGACAGGGACCTACAATGAGCAGTTCTTC
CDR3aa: CASSPRTGTYNEQFF

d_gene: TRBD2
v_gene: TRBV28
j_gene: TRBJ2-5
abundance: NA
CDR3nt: TGTGCCAGCAGTTTTGGGGGTCTAGCGGGAGTAGCAGGGTTCTCAGAGACCCAGTACTTC
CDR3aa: CASSFGGLAGVAGFSETQYF

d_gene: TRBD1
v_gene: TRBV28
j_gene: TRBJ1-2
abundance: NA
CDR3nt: TGTGCCATTCCAACGACAGGGGTGAACTATGGCTACACCTTC
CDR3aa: CAIPTTGVNYGYTF

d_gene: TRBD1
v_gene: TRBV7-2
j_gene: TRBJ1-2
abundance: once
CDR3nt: TGTGCCAGCAGCCCTGGGACAGGGTCCAAGGGTGGCTACACCTTC
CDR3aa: CASSPGTGSKGGYTF

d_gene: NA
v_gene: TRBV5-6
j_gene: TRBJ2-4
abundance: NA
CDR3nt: TGTGCCAGCAGCCGTAACAGGAGAGCGATTCAGTACTTC
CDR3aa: CASSRNRRAIQYF

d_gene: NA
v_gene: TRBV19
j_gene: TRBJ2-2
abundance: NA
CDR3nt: TGTGCCAGTAGTATCCTGCGGGGAGTCACCGGGGAGCTGTTTTTT
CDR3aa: CASSILRGVTGELFF

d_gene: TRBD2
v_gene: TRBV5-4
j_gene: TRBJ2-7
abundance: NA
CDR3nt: TGTGCCAGCAGCTCCGGACTAGCGGGGCCTTTCGAGCAGTACTTC
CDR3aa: CASSSGLAGPFEQYF

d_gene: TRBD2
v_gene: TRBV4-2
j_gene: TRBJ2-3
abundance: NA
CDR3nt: TGTGCCAGCAGCTTATACACTCCTAGCGGGACTAGCACAGATACGCAGTATTTT
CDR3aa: CASSLYTPSGTSTDTQYF

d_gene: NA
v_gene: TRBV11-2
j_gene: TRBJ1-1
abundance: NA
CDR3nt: TGTGCCACCTCCCAGCAGGGGAACACTGAAGCTTTCTTT
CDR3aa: CATSQQGNTEAFF

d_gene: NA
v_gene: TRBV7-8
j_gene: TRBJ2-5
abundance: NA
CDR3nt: TGTGCCAGCAGCTTAGGGGAGCAAGAGACCCAGTACTTC
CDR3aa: CASSLGEQETQYF

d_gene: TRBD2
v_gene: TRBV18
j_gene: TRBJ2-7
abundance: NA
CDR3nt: TGTGCCAGCTCACCAACTAGCGGGAGCTCCTACGAGCAGTACTTC
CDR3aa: CASSPTSGSSYEQYF

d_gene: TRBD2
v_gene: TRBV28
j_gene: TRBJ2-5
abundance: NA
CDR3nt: TGTGCCAGCAGCCCTCCCCGGGACTACAAAGAGACCCAGTACTTC
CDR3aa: CASSPPRDYKETQYF

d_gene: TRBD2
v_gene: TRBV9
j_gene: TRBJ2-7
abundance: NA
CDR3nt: TGTGCCAGCAGCGCGGGACTAGCGGCCTCCTACGAGCAGTACTTC
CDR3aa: CASSAGLAASYEQYF

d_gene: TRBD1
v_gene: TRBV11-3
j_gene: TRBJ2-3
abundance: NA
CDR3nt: TGTGCCAGCAGCTATAACAGGGGGAGCACAGATACGCAGTATTTT
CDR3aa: CASSYNRGSTDTQYF

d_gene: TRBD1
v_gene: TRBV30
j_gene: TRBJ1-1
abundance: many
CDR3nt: TGTGCCATTACCCGGGACAGGCCCAAGTTGGCTTTCTTT
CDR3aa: CAITRDRPKLAFF

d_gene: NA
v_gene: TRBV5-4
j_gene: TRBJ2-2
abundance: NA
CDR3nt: TGTGCCAGCAGCTGGGACTTCACCGGGGAGCTGTTTTTT
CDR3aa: CASSWDFTGELFF

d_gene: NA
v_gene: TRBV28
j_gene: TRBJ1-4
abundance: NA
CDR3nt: TGTGCCAGCAGTTTATTGGCAGGGTCGAGTGAAAAACTGTTTTTT
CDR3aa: CASSLLAGSSEKLFF

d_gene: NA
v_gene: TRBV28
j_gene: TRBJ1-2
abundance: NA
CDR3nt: TGTGCCAGCAGTTTAAAGACAGCTTACCTCTATGGCTACACCTTC
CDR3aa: CASSLKTAYLYGYTF

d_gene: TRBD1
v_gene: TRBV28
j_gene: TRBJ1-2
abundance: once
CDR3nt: TGTGCCAGCAGTTCCTCTCGACAGGGCTTCTTTGGCTACACCTTC
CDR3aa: CASSSSRQGFFGYTF

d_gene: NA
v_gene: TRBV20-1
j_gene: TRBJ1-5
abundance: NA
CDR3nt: TGCAGTGCTGACGGGGATCAGCCCCAGCATTTT
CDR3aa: CSADGDQPQHF

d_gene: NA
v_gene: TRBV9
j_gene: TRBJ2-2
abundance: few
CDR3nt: TGTGCCAGCAGCGTATCCGTTAACACCGGGGAGCTGTTTTTT
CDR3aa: CASSVSVNTGELFF